This T cell receptor (beta chain) came from a study of metastatic and nonmetastatic thyroid tumors. Remarks on this clone: A read error may account for a junction end that differs from germline.

The germline CDR1 and CDR2 sequences are SNHLY and FYNNEI. The CDR3 spans 11 residues. TCRdb reassembled clones from the PCR reads with MiXCR. In the table there are just over 70,000 clones, more than 15% of which are singletons. Patients underwent thyroid surgery, and none had received any treatment before it. The sequenced material came from blood. The V gene is TRBV2, the J gene TRBJ2-7; 8 bases are shared with TRBD1. This clonotype was sampled from a female donor with papillary thyroid cancer or a benign thyroid nodule (not recorded which). Some clones in this sample may be carry-over from other donors' samples. The DNA of the CDR3 is TGTGCCAGCTCACAGGGGGACGAGCAGTATTTC. As protein: CASSQGDEQYF.